What follows is one T cell receptor beta chain and its context. The antigen this receptor binds is unknown. Base qualities are not recorded, but no much larger clone differs from it by a single base. Patients with autoimmune disease history or receiving systemic immunosuppression were excluded from the trial. Peripheral blood for TCR sequencing was drawn from every dose cohort at baseline, at cycle 4 day 1 and at cycle 7 day 1. Samples came from an open-label, multicenter, first-in-human phase I dose-escalation trial of ivuxolimab. The trial enrolled adults with locally advanced or metastatic head and neck squamous cell, hepatocellular, melanoma or renal cell carcinoma. Before TCR sequencing, CD4+ and CD8+ T cells were separately sorted from peripheral blood. This sample stems from a study of OX40 agonist ivuxolimab in advanced cancers. Study-wide context: Ivuxolimab was an agonistic, fully human IgG2 monoclonal antibody directed against OX40 (CD134), a costimulatory receptor. The point of sequencing TCRbeta in the periphery was to test whether ivuxolimab changed TCR sequence diversity and drove clonal T-cell expansion. Partial responses occurred in three dose-escalation patients, of whom one had hepatocellular carcinoma and two had cutaneous melanoma. The paper describes the monotherapy dose-escalation part (N of about 54 patients) of the phase I trial of ivuxolimab. The dose-escalation cohort was roughly 80% male with a mean age of about 58 years, ranging from roughly 23 to 79. Prior anti-PD-1, anti-PD-L1 or anti-CTLA-4 therapy was permitted, and checkpoint inhibitors had been received by around 40% of dose-escalation patients. Intravenous ivuxolimab was administered to patients every 2 weeks at six dose levels: 0.01, 0.1, 0.3, 1.5, 3 and 10 mg/kg. Of the approximately 50 dose-escalation patients, hepatocellular carcinoma was present in around 20, melanoma in some 15, renal cell carcinoma in 9 and head and neck cancer in 9.

Genomic DNA was isolated from the sorted cells so that the TCRbeta CDR3 region could be sequenced. The immunoSEQ Assay was used for sequencing of TCRbeta CDR3 regions. Entries here come from immuneACCESS through TCRdb and include only in-frame sequences with V and J called. Some clones fail to appear in such tables; in the studies checked, an unresolved V gene covers under half of the shortfall, and the cause of the remainder is unknown. The sample data list about 35,000 clones, and 92% of these were observed just once. About 33% of the sample belongs to the ten largest clones. Study-level results and caveats: In partial responders in the 0.1-3.0 mg/kg groups, normalized peripheral clonal expansion was found to be among the lowest, especially among CD8+ T cells. At doses of 0.1 to 3.0 mg/kg, clonal expansion of both CD4+ and CD8+ T cells in blood was seen between baseline and week 6. After ivuxolimab, more expanded clones were found on average in CD8+ T cells than in CD4+ T cells. Antigen specificity was not determined for the clonally expanded peripheral T cells. Low levels of normalized T-cell clonal expansion were also seen in some nonresponding patients.

The source of this sequence is an adult with an advanced solid tumor such as melanoma, head and neck, liver or kidney cancer. The starting material was CD4+ or CD8+ T cells sorted from blood, obtained in a trial of the OX40 agonist ivuxolimab.

The base sequence is TGTGCCAGTAGTATTCACGGAGAAGCTAATTCACCCCTCCACTTT. This translates into CASSIHGEANSPLHF. The chain is made from TRBV19 and TRBJ1-6, with the D gene call left open. CDR1 and CDR2 (LNHDA, SQIVND) derive from the germline V gene (reference sequence). V was cut back by 3 bases and J by 6 bases, leaving a gap of 12 bases between them. From its cysteine to its phenylalanine, the CDR3 spans 15 amino acids. This entry keeps only the CDR3 DNA: 45 bases, framed from base 1.